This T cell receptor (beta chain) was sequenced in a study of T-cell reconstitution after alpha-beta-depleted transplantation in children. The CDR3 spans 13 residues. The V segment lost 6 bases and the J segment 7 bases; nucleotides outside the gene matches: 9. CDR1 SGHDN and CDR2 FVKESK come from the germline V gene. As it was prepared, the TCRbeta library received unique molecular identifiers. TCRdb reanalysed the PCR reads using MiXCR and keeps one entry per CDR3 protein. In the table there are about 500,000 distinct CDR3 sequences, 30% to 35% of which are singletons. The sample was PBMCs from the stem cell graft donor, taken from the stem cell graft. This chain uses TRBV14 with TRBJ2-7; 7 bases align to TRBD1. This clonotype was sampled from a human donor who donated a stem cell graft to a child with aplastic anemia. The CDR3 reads CASRSTGLWEQYF. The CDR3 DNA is TGTGCCAGCAGGTCGACAGGGTTATGGGAGCAGTACTTC.